Presented here are 32 T cell receptor beta chains from one specimen sequenced in a study of immune characterization of retroperitoneal liposarcoma. TCRdb ran MiXCR on the PCR reads and lists one entry per CDR3 protein. The data contain over 6,000 distinct CDR3 sequences, approximately 30% of them singletons. Sequencing was carried out using blood. Receptors originate from a male donor with retroperitoneal liposarcoma.

The J gene is TRBJ2-1, the V gene TRBV4-1; no clear D gene. The last part of the DNA fits TRBJ2-7 better; the J call may be wrong. CDR1 and CDR2 (germline): MGHRA, YSYEKL. The CDR3 is 12 residues long. The CDR3 loop reads CASSDRSYEQYF. CDR3 coding DNA: TGCGCCAGCAGCGACCGGAGCTACGAGCAGTACTTC.

This rearrangement joins TRBV4-3 to TRBJ2-1; D may be TRBD2 (5 bases). The J call is doubtful: the DNA matches TRBJ2-7 better. This CDR3 region has 16 residues. CDR1 LGHNA and CDR2 YSLEER come from the germline V gene. The CDR3 DNA follows: TGCGCCAGCAGCGTGGGAGCGGCGATCTCCTACAATGAGCAGTACTTC. Amino acid sequence: CASSVGAAISYNEQYF.

This chain joins TRBV7-2 and TRBJ2-4; D gene unclear. The CDR3 spans 16 residues. The V end lost 4 bases, the J end lost 0 bases, and 13 bases lay between the germline ends. The V gene's germline CDR1 is SGHTA and CDR2 FQGNSA. Here the CDR3 reads CASSSRANLAKNIQYF. In DNA, the CDR3 is TGTGCCAGCAGCTCCCGCGCGAATTTAGCCAAAAACATTCAGTACTTC. Variable domain in full (rest from reference TRBV7-2 and TRBJ2-4): GAGVSQSPSNKVTEKGKDVELRCDPISGHTALYWYRQSLGQGLEFLIYFQGNSAPDKSGLPSDRFSAERTGGSVSTLTIQRTQQEDSAVYLCASSSRANLAKNIQYFGAGTRLSVL.

This clonotype came up a few times. V gene TRBV3-1 combines with J gene TRBJ1-1, with D maybe TRBD1 (6 bases). The CDR3 has 14 amino acids. The V end was cut by 4 bases, the J end by 0 bases, with 9 bases between. The germline gives CDR1 LGHDT, CDR2 YNNKEL (reference sequence). The CDR3 DNA is TGTGCCAGCAGCCGCCAGGGGATGAACACTGAAGCTTTCTTT. As protein: CASSRQGMNTEAFF.

This clonotype was picked up a small number of times. This chain uses TRBV7-2 with TRBJ2-7; TRBD1 might be the D (6 bases). This CDR3 comprises 15 residues. Trimming took off 6 bases at V and 3 bases at J, with 18 bases between the two ends. Germline lookup yields CDR1 SGHTA and CDR2 FQGNSA. This CDR3 reads CASRYRTGTNYEQYF. DNA for the CDR3: TGTGCCAGCAGGTACAGGACCGGGACAAACTACGAGCAGTACTTC.

Ten or more counts support this clonotype. The chain couples TRBV12-3 or TRBV12-4 to TRBJ2-1; TRBD2 matches at 12 bases. CDR3 size: 16 residues. J was trimmed by 7 bases and V by 6 bases; bases with no gene match: 10. CDR3 sequence reads: CASSQAWTSGKNEQFF. CDR3 nucleotide sequence: TGTGCCAGCAGCCAAGCCTGGACTAGCGGGAAGAATGAGCAGTTCTTC.

The chain joins TRBV10-2 to TRBJ1-1; 10 bases line up with TRBD1. The ends lost 7 bases at V and 3 bases at J; junction bases unmatched: 8. Germline V gene data show CDR1 as WSHSY and CDR2 as SAAADI. The CDR3 totals 15 residues. CDR3 region: CASKGTGARDTEAFF. In DNA, the CDR3 is TGCGCCAGCAAAGGGACAGGGGCTCGGGACACTGAAGCTTTCTTT.

The sample holds a few counts of this clonotype. V and J are TRBV7-6 and TRBJ2-1; D is perhaps TRBD1 (5 bases). V gave up 0 bases and J gave up 1 base, with 10 bases separating them. This CDR3 is 16 amino acids long. Germline V gene sequence: CDR1 SGHVS, CDR2 FNYEAQ. CDR3 DNA: TGTGCCAGCAGCTTAGCGCATGACAGTTCCTACAATGAGCAGTTCTTC. Amino acids: CASSLAHDSSYNEQFF.

The gene calls are TRBV6-1 and TRBJ2-1; possibly TRBD2 for D (5 bases). CDR1 MNHNS and CDR2 SASEGT come from the germline V gene. This CDR3 spans 17 amino acids. Between the trimmed V and J ends, which lost 5 bases and 5 bases, there was a span of 22 bases. CDR3 sequence: CASSPLLGLPGDNEQFF. CDR3 DNA sequence: TGTGCCAGCAGTCCGCTTTTGGGTTTGCCCGGGGACAATGAGCAGTTCTTC.

This clonotype was picked up a small number of times. This chain uses TRBV6-1 with TRBJ2-7, with 7 bases lining up with TRBD1. This CDR3 has 14 amino acids. CDR1 and CDR2 (germline): MNHNS, SASEGT. J lost 0 bases, V lost 6 bases, and 5 bases had no gene match. CDR3 bases: TGTGCCAGCAGCGGACAGGACTTCTCCTACGAGCAGTACTTC. As protein: CASSGQDFSYEQYF.

This chain joins TRBV4-1 and TRBJ1-6; TRBD1 might be the D (6 bases). V was trimmed by 1 base and J by 5 bases, leaving 15 bases between them. The CDR3 is 17 residues long. Germline CDR1 is MGHRA and CDR2 is YSYEKL. In DNA form, the CDR3 reads TGCGCCAGCAGCCAAGTAGGGGGATGGGGGGATAATTCACCCCTCCACTTT. Translation: CASSQVGGWGDNSPLHF.

This clonotype turned up a few times. This chain uses TRBV15 with TRBJ1-3, with 8 positions matching TRBD1. CDR1 is LNHNV and CDR2 is YYDKDF in the germline V gene (reference sequence). Unmatched junction bases numbered 0, after V lost 1 base and J lost 4 bases. The CDR3 has 14 residues. The CDR3 bases are TGTGCCACCAGCAGAGCAGGGGGCGGAAACACCATATATTTT. Its translation is CATSRAGGGNTIYF.

The chain couples TRBV7-8 to TRBJ2-5; 7 positions agree with TRBD2. Gene TRBJ2-3 matches the end of the DNA better, so the J call may be wrong. Germline V gene sequence: CDR1 SGHVS, CDR2 FQNEAQ. The length of the CDR3 is 16 residues. CDR3 protein: CASSLAGGPGSYEQYF. The DNA of the CDR3 is TGTGCCAGCAGCTTAGCGGGAGGGCCCGGTTCCTACGAGCAGTATTTT.

This clonotype was recorded at least ten times. The rearrangement uses TRBV7-4 and TRBJ2-1; the D call may be TRBD1 or TRBD2 (6 bases each). Per the germline V gene, CDR1 is SGHVT and CDR2 is SQSDAQ. The CDR3 is made up of 16 amino acids. V was pared by 5 bases and J by 3 bases, with 17 bases between. The CDR3 reads CASSPNGGNYYNEQFF. CDR3 DNA: TGTGCCAGCAGCCCGAACGGGGGCAATTACTACAATGAGCAGTTCTTC.

The CDR3 DNA reads TGTGCCAGCAGTTACCTGGTGGGAGGTCGCGATGAGCAGTTCTTC. It encodes CASSYLVGGRDEQFF. The chain couples TRBV6-6 to TRBJ2-1; D possibly corresponds to TRBD2 (6 bases). Germline CDR1 reads MNHNY; CDR2 reads SVGAGI (reference sequence). This CDR3 contains 15 residues. V lost 2 bases and J lost 8, with 16 bases in between.

CDR3 bases: TGTGCCAGCAGTTTAGTCGATACGCAGTATTTT. Amino acid sequence: CASSLVDTQYF. This sequence joins TRBV12-3 or TRBV12-4 and TRBJ2-3; the D is unclear. Trimming took off 1 base at V and 6 bases at J, with 2 bases between the two ends. This CDR3 comprises 11 residues.

This clonotype was detected many times. The chain recombines TRBV11-3 with TRBJ2-1; 14 bases are shared with TRBD2. Germline V gene lookup returns CDR1 SGHNT and CDR2 YENEEA. The CDR3 spans 16 residues. V shed 5 bases and J 9 bases; nucleotides not matched to a gene: 9. CDR3 bases: TGTGCCAGCAGCCCCCCTGGGACTAGCGGGGGCATTGAGCAGTTCTTC. This codes for CASSPPGTSGGIEQFF.

This clonotype was seen only once. J is TRBJ2-3 and V is TRBV6-1; 9 nucleotides match TRBD1. The length of the CDR3 is 15 residues. The germline CDR1 and CDR2 sequences are MNHNS and SASEGT. V trimming: 1 base; J trimming: 4 bases; junction bases outside the gene matches: 3. The CDR3 coding sequence is TGTGCCAGCAGTGAAGGGGGACAGGGTGCAGATACGCAGTATTTT. Translated: CASSEGGQGADTQYF.

This clonotype was detected many times. The CDR3 is CASTSGGYTEAFF. As DNA, the CDR3 is TGTGCCAGCACCTCGGGGGGATACACTGAAGCTTTCTTT. The V and J genes are TRBV6-1 and TRBJ1-1, with D maybe TRBD1 (5 bases). This CDR3 region has 13 residues. With 7 bases removed from V and 3 bases from J, the gap between germline ends came to 12 bases. Germline CDR1 reads MNHNS; CDR2 reads SASEGT.

The chain couples TRBV6-1 to TRBJ2-1; maybe TRBD2 (6 bases). Near its end, the DNA agrees better with TRBJ2-7, so the J call may be wrong. Germline lookup yields CDR1 MNHNS and CDR2 SASEGT. The CDR3 loop spans 14 amino acids. The DNA of the CDR3 is TGTGCCAGCAGCTTTAGCGGTAACTACAATGAGCAGTACTTC. Translation: CASSFSGNYNEQYF.

About this clonotype itself: The conserved phenylalanine or tryptophan normally closing the CDR3 is absent here, so this likely arose from a read error. It is unclear where the CDR3 begins or ends on the DNA, so no DNA is shown, and the CDR3 is as TCRdb lists it. The chain carries TRBV6-1 and TRBJ2-6; the table gives TRBD1 as D, unverified against the DNA. The CDR3 numbers 15 amino acids, ends counted. Looked up from germline, CDR1 is MNHNS and CDR2 is SASEGT. The chain's CDR3 is CASRPGQYNEQFFGP.

In its sample, this clonotype was seen a few times. This chain joins TRBV7-2 and TRBJ2-1; the D gene is possibly TRBD2 (6 bases). TRBJ2-5 matches the DNA end more closely, so the J call is doubtful. The CDR3 spans 13 residues. Germline CDR1 and CDR2: SGHTA and FQGNSA. The CDR3 loop reads CASSRPGGETQYF. CDR3 nucleotide sequence: TGTGCCAGCAGCCGGCCCGGGGGAGAGACCCAGTACTTC.

The sample holds many counts of this clonotype. V usage is TRBV12-3 or TRBV12-4 and J usage is TRBJ2-3; 9 bases are shared with TRBD1. The V segment lost 6 bases and the J segment 0 bases; nucleotides outside the gene matches: 13. This CDR3 has 18 amino acids. The chain's CDR3 is CASRLSGQGAFSTDTQYF. CDR3 bases: TGTGCCAGCAGACTATCGGGACAGGGTGCATTTAGCACAGATACGCAGTATTTT.

The chain couples TRBV7-2 to TRBJ2-2, with D possibly matching TRBD2 (6 bases). The CDR3 totals 16 residues. V was shortened by 6 bases and J by 7 bases, with 21 bases between the two germline ends. Germline loops: CDR1 SGHTA, CDR2 FQGNSA. The CDR3 DNA is TGTGCCAGCAGTACACGGGACTCCGGCAACTTCGGGGAGCTGTTTTTT. Translated, it gives CASSTRDSGNFGELFF.

This clonotype was detected ten times or more. This chain uses TRBV12-3 or TRBV12-4 with TRBJ2-2; D unclear. The CDR3 length is 15 residues. The V end was cut by 5 bases, the J end by 5 bases, with 15 bases between. CDR3 DNA sequence: TGTGCCAGCAGTCCCAGAAGGACCGGGACCGGGGAGCTGTTTTTT. Its protein product is CASSPRRTGTGELFF.

This chain connects TRBV6-1 to TRBJ2-5, with TRBD2 as a possible D gene (6 bases). Gene TRBJ2-7 matches the end of the DNA better, so the J call may be wrong. Germline V gene sequence: CDR1 MNHNS, CDR2 SASEGT. This CDR3 region has 14 residues. The CDR3 spells CASSPGLRDHEQYF. For the CDR3, the DNA is TGTGCCAGCAGTCCGGGACTCCGGGACCACGAGCAGTACTTC.

In this sample, this clonotype turned up many times. The rearrangement joins TRBV19 to TRBJ2-2; D perhaps matches TRBD1 (5 bases). Germline CDR1 LNHDA, CDR2 SQIVND (reference sequence). V was pared by 2 bases and J by 7 bases, with 14 bases between. This CDR3 has 15 residues. The CDR3 loop reads CASSIRAGFGGELFF. CDR3 bases: TGTGCCAGTAGTATAAGAGCAGGGTTCGGCGGGGAGCTGTTTTTT.

This clonotype has a handful of counts. A junction end diverges from the germline sequence, so it may reflect a read error. The chain employs TRBV6-1 and TRBJ2-3; the D call may be TRBD1 or TRBD2 (6 bases each). The CDR3 contains 14 residues. The V gene's germline CDR1 is MNHNS and CDR2 SASEGT. CDR3 loop: CASIEGGLTDTQYF. The CDR3 bases are TGTGCCAGCATTGAAGGGGGGCTCACAGATACGCAGTATTTT.

This clonotype has a handful of counts. This chain joins TRBV7-6 and TRBJ2-1; 8 positions match TRBD2. The ends lost 1 base at V and 8 bases at J; junction bases unmatched: 10. The CDR3 is 16 amino acids. Germline V lookup: CDR1 SGHVS, CDR2 FNYEAQ. CDR3 sequence: CASSLGDRGGRDEQFF. DNA for the CDR3: TGTGCCAGCAGCTTAGGAGACCGGGGGGGCCGCGATGAGCAGTTCTTC.

The V call is TRBV30, the J call TRBJ1-2; tentative D call: TRBD1 (6 bases). Trimming took off 5 bases at V and 0 bases at J, with 10 bases between the two ends. Per germline, CDR1 GTSNPN and CDR2 SVGIG (reference sequence). CDR3 length: 13 residues. The CDR3 sequence: CAWEGGSNYGYTF. The CDR3 DNA follows: TGTGCCTGGGAGGGGGGCTCTAACTATGGCTACACCTTC.

The chain joins TRBV4-1 to TRBJ2-5, with D uncertain. Germline assignment: CDR1 MGHRA and CDR2 YSYEKL. The V and J ends lost 0 bases and 0 bases respectively, with 8 bases between them. The CDR3 totals 15 residues. The CDR3 nucleotides read TGCGCCAGCAGCCAAGAACCCCGTTACCAAGAGACCCAGTACTTC. This codes for CASSQEPRYQETQYF.

This sequence joins TRBV7-6 and TRBJ1-2; TRBD1 matches 10 bases. Losses at the gene ends were 0 bases for V and 7 bases for J; bases not matched to a gene: 8. This CDR3 spans 16 amino acids. Germline loops: CDR1 SGHVS, CDR2 FNYEAQ. The CDR3 coding sequence is TGTGCCAGCAGCTTAGCGCGGGGACAGGGGAAAGGTGGCTACACCTTC. This gives the protein CASSLARGQGKGGYTF.